A selection of T cell receptor beta chains follows, all from one sample in a study of blood T cells in healthy people across ages. TCRdb called the 5' RACE reads again in MiXCR, with one record for every CDR3 protein. The sample has 630,000 or so distinct CDR3 sequences, roughly 32% seen once. The sequenced sample consisted of blood. Receptor source: a woman older than 75 in good health. The CDR3 runs from the conserved cysteine through the conserved F or W. D genes are given only for firm matches. Clone size appears in some rows only: once, few, many, or a class for an expanded clone.

>TRBV6-2/TRBV6-3|TRBD1|many|TRBJ1-5
TGTGCCAGCAGACCGACAGGGGTAAGCAATCAGCCCCAGCATTTT
CASRPTGVSNQPQHF
>TRBV12-5|TRBD1|NA|TRBJ2-2
TGTGCTAGTGGTTTGATCGGGACAGGGGGCCACGGGGAGCTGTTTTTT
CASGLIGTGGHGELFF
>TRBV28|TRBD1|few|TRBJ1-1
TGTGCCAGCATCTACAGGGGCGCTGGAGCTTTCTTT
CASIYRGAGAFF
>TRBV4-2|TRBD2|many|TRBJ2-1
TGTGCCAGCAGCCTCGGGGGGGGGGAGGCACATGAGCAGTTCTTC
CASSLGGGEAHEQFF
>TRBV6-2/TRBV6-3|NA|few|TRBJ1-1
TGTGCCAGCAGTTATACAGGGTCCGCTGAAGCTTTCTTT
CASSYTGSAEAFF
>TRBV7-9|TRBD2|NA|TRBJ2-7
TGTGCCAGCAGCTTAGGAAGAGGTAATAGCGGGGCTAGCTCCTACAGTGAGCAGTACTTC
CASSLGRGNSGASSYSEQYF
>TRBV14|NA|many|TRBJ1-2
TGTGCCAGCAGCCAAGATTGGGATCCTAACTATGGCTACACCTTC
CASSQDWDPNYGYTF
>TRBV5-1|NA|many|TRBJ2-7
TGCGCCAGCAGCTGGGGGGGACAGCTATCCTACGAGCAGTACTTC
CASSWGGQLSYEQYF
>TRBV7-2|TRBD1|many|TRBJ1-2
TGTGCCAGCAGCTTGGACAGGGCTAGCTATGGCTACACCTTC
CASSLDRASYGYTF
>TRBV7-2|NA|many|TRBJ1-6
TGTGCCAGCAGCAAGGGACGCCGAAGCCTTTCGATGGGGAATTCACCCCTCCACTTT
CASSKGRRSLSMGNSPLHF
>TRBV4-1|TRBD1|many|TRBJ1-2
TGCGCCAGCAGCCAAGCCAGCAGACAGGGTGGTGGCTACACCTTC
CASSQASRQGGGYTF
>TRBV11-2|NA|once|TRBJ1-3
TGTGCCAGCAGCCTTCTGGGTCAGGGAAACACCATATATTTT
CASSLLGQGNTIYF
>TRBV7-2|NA|many|TRBJ1-2
TGTGCCAGCAGCTCCGACGGGGTCTCCCTCGGGGGCTACACCTTC
CASSSDGVSLGGYTF
>TRBV2|NA|NA|TRBJ2-3
TGTGCCAGCAGTGTGAAGGCGGTAGATACGCAGTATTTT
CASSVKAVDTQYF
>TRBV4-2|TRBD2|many|TRBJ2-1
TGTGCCAGCAGCCAAGGGGTGGCAGGGCTAGCGGGGTTTGAGCAGTTCTTC
CASSQGVAGLAGFEQFF
>TRBV7-8|NA|NA|TRBJ1-1
TGTGCCAGCAGCCAGTTGGACGGAGAAGCTTTCTTT
CASSQLDGEAFF